This T cell receptor delta chain was obtained from a study of gamma-delta T cells after stem cell transplantation. V lost 2 bases, J lost 0 bases, and 27 bases stayed unmatched. The CDR3 is 25 residues long. Germline V lookup: CDR1 TSWWSYY, CDR2 QGS. TCRdb processed the RT-PCR reads again with the CATT caller. This table has around 2,500 delta-chain clones, about 40% appearing once. Sample: gamma-delta T cells. The J gene is TRDJ1, the V gene TRDV1; 13 nucleotides align to TRDD3. The clonotype was recovered from a human donor. It is not recorded whose cells these are; they may come from a transplant donor. The CDR3 DNA reads as TGTGCTCTTGGGGAATCCGCTCCTTTCTGGCGACTGGGGGATACGCCTCGGTCCTACACCGATAAACTCATCTTT. Translating gives CALGESAPFWRLGDTPRSYTDKLIF.